This T cell receptor (beta chain) was found in a study of CD8 T cells in ankylosing spondylitis. Study-level points and caveats: Apparently characteristic of ankylosing spondylitis blood was a TCR beta motif (roughly eight highly homologous variants).

The CDR3 contains 15 residues. With 2 bases removed from V and 3 bases from J, the gap between germline ends came to 11 bases. Germline V gene sequence: CDR1 MNHEY, CDR2 SVGAGI. This clonotype has more than one count but fewer than ten. What it binds is unknown. Researchers built TCR beta libraries using quantitative 5'-RACE with molecular barcodes. TCRdb ran MiXCR on the 5' RACE reads and lists one entry per CDR3 protein. Among around 440,000 distinct CDR3 sequences listed, about a sixth were seen once. Sequenced: blood, either unsorted or a sorted T cell fraction (not recorded which). The chain carries TRBV6-5 and TRBJ1-3; D not resolved. The TCR originated in a male donor with ankylosing spondylitis. The DNA for the CDR3 is TGTGCCAGCAGTTACCTGTCCGAAAGTGGAAACACCATATATTTT. Its protein is CASSYLSESGNTIYF.